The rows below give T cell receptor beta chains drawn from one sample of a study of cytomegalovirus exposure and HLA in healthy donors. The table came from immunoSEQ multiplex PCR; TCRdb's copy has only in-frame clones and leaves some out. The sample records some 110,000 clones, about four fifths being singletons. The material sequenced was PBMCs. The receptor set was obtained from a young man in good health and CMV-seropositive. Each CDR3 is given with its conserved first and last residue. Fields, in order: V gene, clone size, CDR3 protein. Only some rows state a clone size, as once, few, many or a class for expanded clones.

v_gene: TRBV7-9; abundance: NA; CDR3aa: CASSSSVRRDNQPQHF
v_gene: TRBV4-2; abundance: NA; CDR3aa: CASSQLAGTNTGELFF
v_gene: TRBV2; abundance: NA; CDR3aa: CASSGTGAETQYF
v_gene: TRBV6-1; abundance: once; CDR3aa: CASIQDSSEKLFF
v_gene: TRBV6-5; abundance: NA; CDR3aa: CASKQAEFTGELFF
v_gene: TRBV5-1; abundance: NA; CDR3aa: CASSTGDAGGRAFF
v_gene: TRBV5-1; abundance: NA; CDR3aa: CASSLGGRENSPLHF
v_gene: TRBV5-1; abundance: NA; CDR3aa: CASSLAGEILETQYF
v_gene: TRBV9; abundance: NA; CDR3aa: CASGLGVAEFQETQYF
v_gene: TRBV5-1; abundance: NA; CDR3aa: CASSLYQGWDEQFF
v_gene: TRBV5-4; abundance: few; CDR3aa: CASSRGGSDNEQFF
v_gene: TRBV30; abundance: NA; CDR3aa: CAWSLPSEQYF
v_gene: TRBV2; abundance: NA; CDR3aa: CASSESRGYGYTF
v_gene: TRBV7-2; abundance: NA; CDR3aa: CASSLRGTELAGYTF
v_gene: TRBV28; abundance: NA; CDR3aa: CASSLSDRDTEAFF
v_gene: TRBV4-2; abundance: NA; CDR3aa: CASSWLAEEKLFF
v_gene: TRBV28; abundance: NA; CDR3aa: CASPPAGQVNTEAFF
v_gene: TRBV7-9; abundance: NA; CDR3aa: CASSPYYNEQFF
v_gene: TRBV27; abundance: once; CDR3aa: CASSSLTGNTIYF
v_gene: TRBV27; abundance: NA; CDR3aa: CASSLNPGTADTGELFF
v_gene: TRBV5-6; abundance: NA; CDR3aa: CASSFARAGANVLTF
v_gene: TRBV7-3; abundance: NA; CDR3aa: CASSWTAGTGELFF
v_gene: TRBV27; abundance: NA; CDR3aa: CASSLKRQGAYNEQFF
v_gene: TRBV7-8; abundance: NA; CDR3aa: CASSRGSETQYF
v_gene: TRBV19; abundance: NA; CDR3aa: CASTLGGQMNTEAFF
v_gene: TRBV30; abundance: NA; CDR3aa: CAWSTLRTPNEKLFF
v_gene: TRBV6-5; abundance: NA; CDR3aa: CASSYWGRSYNEQFF
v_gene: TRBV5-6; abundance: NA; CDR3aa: CASSWGGHSTYNEQFF
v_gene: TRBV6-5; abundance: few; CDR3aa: CASSYTGGLSTDTQYF
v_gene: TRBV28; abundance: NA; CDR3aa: CASQGASTPYNYGYTF
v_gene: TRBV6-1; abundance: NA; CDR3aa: CASLKQRNTGELFF
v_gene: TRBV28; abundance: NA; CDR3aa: CASSLGTNRNEQFF
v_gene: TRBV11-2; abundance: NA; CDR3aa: CASSFTTPDRSGGAFF
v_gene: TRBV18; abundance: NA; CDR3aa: CASSPYQGRKETQYF
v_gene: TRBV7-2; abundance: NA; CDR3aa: CASSFRDRANEQYF
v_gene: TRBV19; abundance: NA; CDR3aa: CASSIGPAGGFHNEQFF
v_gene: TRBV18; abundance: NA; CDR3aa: CASPFPRTGEYGYTF
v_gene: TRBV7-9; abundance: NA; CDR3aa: CSSTDQRWDTQYF
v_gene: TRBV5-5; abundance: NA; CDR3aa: CASSYSRTDTQYF
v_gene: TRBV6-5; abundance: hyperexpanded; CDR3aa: CASGQGGDGYTF
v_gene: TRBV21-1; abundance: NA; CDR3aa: CASTTGVTNEKLFF
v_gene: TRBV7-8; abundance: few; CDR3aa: CASSPRTGYGYTF
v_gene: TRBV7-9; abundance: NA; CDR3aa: CASRPTEETQYF
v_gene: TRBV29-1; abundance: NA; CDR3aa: CSAGSHYGYTF
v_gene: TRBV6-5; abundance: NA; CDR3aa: CASSWRVGTEAFF
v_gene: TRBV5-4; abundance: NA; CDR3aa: CASSLLAGGAGELFF
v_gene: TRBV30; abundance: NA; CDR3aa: CAWMRTEAFF
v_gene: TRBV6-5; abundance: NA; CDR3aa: CASSYSEGSVGGYTF
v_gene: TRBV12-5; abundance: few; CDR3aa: CASAPSPGASGSFATQYF
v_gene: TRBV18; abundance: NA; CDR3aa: CASSFVRGELFF